The present entry profiles one T cell receptor (beta chain) with its context. Its specificity is unknown. This specimen comes from a study of blood T cells in healthy people across ages. It was with a sample-barcoded 5' primer and a J-beta primer mix that a second PCR of roughly 7 to 12 cycles was run. TCRdb reprocessed the 5' RACE reads with MiXCR, giving one entry per CDR3 protein. The profile shows about 1.8 million distinct CDR3 sequences, around half of them singletons. Study results and limitations: When set beside aged donors, long-lived donors presented more naive CD4+ cells and higher diversity.

This CDR3 comprises 13 residues. Trimming pared 5 bases from V and 3 bases from J, leaving 9 bases between. CDR1 SGHKS and CDR2 YYEKEE come from the germline V gene (reference sequence). The draw of peripheral blood yielded around 10 milliliters from each donor. This clonotype was obtained from a woman in her 40s in good health. The rearrangement joins TRBV5-5 to TRBJ2-4, with D hard to call. The sequenced sample consisted of blood. CDR3 bases: TGTGCCAGCAGACCCGACAACAAAAACATTCAGTACTTC. This sequence encodes CASRPDNKNIQYF.